What follows are 26 T cell receptor beta chains derived from one specimen sequenced in a study of CD8 T cells in Susac syndrome. cDNA came from about 0.51 to 1 ug RNA primed by random hexamers. TCRdb reprocessed the immunoSEQ multiplex PCR reads via MiXCR and lists one record per CDR3 protein. The sample shows about 430,000 distinct CDR3 sequences, around 85% of them seen only once. The sequenced material came from CD8+ T cells from PBMCs. These receptors all come from a human donor with multiple sclerosis.

This chain connects TRBV6-5 to TRBJ2-5; no clear D. The V gene lost 0 bases and the J gene lost 5 bases, with 13 bases spanning the gap. Germline V CDR1 and CDR2: MNHEY, SVGAGI. The CDR3 spans 15 residues. DNA of the CDR3: TGTGCCAGCAGTTACTCGTTTGAGGTCCGGGAGACCCAGTACTTC. Amino acids: CASSYSFEVRETQYF.

CDR3 region: CASSVRQGSYEQYF. CDR3 DNA: TGTGCCAGCAGTGTCCGACAGGGGTCCTACGAGCAGTACTTC. The rearrangement uses TRBV6-5 and TRBJ2-7; 8 bases are shared with TRBD1. The V segment lost 5 bases and the J segment 1 base; nucleotides outside the gene matches: 4. CDR1 is MNHEY, CDR2 SVGAGI, per germline. The CDR3 extends over 14 amino acids.

V is TRBV28 and J is TRBJ1-1, with a weak D call TRBD1 (6 bases). Between the trimmed V and J ends, which lost 5 bases and 8 bases, there was a span of 15 bases. Germline V gene lookup returns CDR1 MDHEN and CDR2 SYDVKM. CDR3 length: 13 amino acids. The CDR3 reads CASSQTGSSEAFF. CDR3 bases: TGTGCCAGCAGTCAGACAGGATCCTCAGAAGCTTTCTTT.

The CDR3 DNA is TGTGCCAGCAGCTTGGGAGCAGGGGGCGCAAATTTTTTAGCCTCTGGAAACACCATATATTTT. The encoded protein is CASSLGAGGANFLASGNTIYF. This chain joins TRBV5-6 and TRBJ1-3, with 8 bases identical to TRBD1. CDR1 is SGHDT, CDR2 YYEEEE, per germline. Trimming took 0 bases from V and 0 from J; bases not matched to a gene: 17. The CDR3 spans 21 residues.

The V call is TRBV15, the J call TRBJ2-5; 10 bases line up with TRBD1. Trimming took 5 bases from V and 3 from J; bases not matched to a gene: 6. The CDR3 contains 15 residues. Germline values: CDR1 LNHNV, CDR2 YYDKDF (reference sequence). CDR3 in DNA: TGTGCCACCAGCGACAAAGGGACAGGGGAAGAGACCCAGTACTTC. Encoded protein: CATSDKGTGEETQYF.

This chain uses TRBV3-1 with TRBJ1-1; 10 bases fit TRBD1. V gave up 6 bases and J gave up 2 bases; unmatched junction bases: 9. The germline V gene has CDR1 LGHDT and CDR2 YNNKEL (reference sequence). The CDR3 consists of 16 residues. DNA of the CDR3: TGTGCCAGCAGACCGAGGACAGGGGGATTAAACACTGAAGCTTTCTTT. Translating it yields CASRPRTGGLNTEAFF.

The V and J genes are TRBV7-8 and TRBJ2-7, with unresolved D. There are 12 residues in the CDR3. Germline CDR1 reads SGHVS; CDR2 reads FQNEAQ. With 3 bases removed from V and 6 bases from J, the gap between germline ends came to 9 bases. The CDR3 DNA sequence: TGTGCCAGCAGCTTTATCTTGACCGAGCAGTACTTC. The encoded protein is CASSFILTEQYF.

This clonotype was observed a single time. The chain couples TRBV4-1 to TRBJ2-1; 10 nucleotides match TRBD2. Trimming removed 4 bases from V and 3 bases from J; junction bases left unmatched: 6. This CDR3 has 16 residues. Germline CDR1 is MGHRA and CDR2 is YSYEKL. Written as DNA, the CDR3 is TGCGCCAGCAGCCCCACTAGGACTAGCGGCTACAATGAGCAGTTCTTC. This gives the protein CASSPTRTSGYNEQFF.

V gene TRBV4-2 combines with J gene TRBJ2-7; 7 bases line up with TRBD1. This CDR3 contains 15 residues. Germline V CDR1 and CDR2: LGHNA, YNFKEQ. J lost 0 bases, V lost 4 bases, and 6 bases had no gene match. The CDR3 spells CASSLYRDSSYEQYF. As DNA, the CDR3 is TGTGCCAGCAGCCTATACCGGGACAGCTCCTACGAGCAGTACTTC.

The J gene is TRBJ2-1, the V gene TRBV6-5; possibly TRBD1 for D (6 bases). This CDR3 comprises 17 residues. The V end lost 2 bases, the J end lost 7 bases, and 21 bases lay between the germline ends. Germline assignment: CDR1 MNHEY and CDR2 SVGAGI. This CDR3 is CASSYLQGSGSGNEQFF. CDR3 DNA: TGTGCCAGCAGTTACCTACAGGGTTCGGGGTCAGGGAATGAGCAGTTCTTC.

The V call is TRBV2, the J call TRBJ2-7; 12 nucleotides align to TRBD2. This CDR3 contains 16 residues. With 6 bases clipped from V and 4 bases from J, the junction kept 10 bases outside the gene matches. Germline CDR1 SNHLY, CDR2 FYNNEI. The CDR3 sequence is CASRELAGGRPYEQYF. DNA of the CDR3: TGTGCCAGCAGGGAACTAGCGGGGGGCCGACCATACGAGCAGTACTTC.

This clonotype came up a few times. Here the CDR3 reads CASSIDGSSYNEQFF. DNA of the CDR3: TGTGCCAGTAGTATAGATGGTTCCTCCTACAATGAGCAGTTCTTC. The chain employs TRBV19 and TRBJ2-1; D remains ambiguous. The CDR3 is 15 amino acids. V dropped 0 bases and J dropped 0 bases, with 6 bases sitting between them. CDR1 and CDR2 (germline): LNHDA, SQIVND (reference sequence).

This chain connects TRBV4-1 to TRBJ2-5, with D uncertain. Germline values: CDR1 MGHRA, CDR2 YSYEKL. This CDR3 has 14 residues. The V gene lost 4 bases and the J gene lost 5 bases, with 14 bases spanning the gap. The CDR3 sequence: CASSLRGEWETQYF. CDR3 nucleotide sequence: TGCGCCAGCAGCCTGCGAGGTGAATGGGAGACCCAGTACTTC.

The CDR3 protein is CASSLGMGDEQFF. The CDR3 DNA reads TGTGCCAGCAGTCTAGGGATGGGAGATGAGCAGTTCTTC. The V and J genes are TRBV7-6 and TRBJ2-1; possibly TRBD2 for D (5 bases). The CDR3 consists of 13 residues. V lost 6 bases and J lost 8, with 14 bases in between. Germline V CDR1 and CDR2: SGHVS, FNYEAQ.

This sequence joins TRBV5-4 and TRBJ2-2; possible D gene TRBD1, 6 bases. Per germline, CDR1 SGHNT and CDR2 YYREEE (reference sequence). CDR3 length equals 16 residues. The V gene lost 0 bases and the J gene lost 10 bases, with 19 bases spanning the gap. CDR3 nucleotides: TGTGCCAGCAGCTTGGGGACAGCGACCCTTGGGGAGGAGCTGTTTTTT. It translates to CASSLGTATLGEELFF.

V gene TRBV29-1 combines with J gene TRBJ2-7; D possibly corresponds to TRBD1 (6 bases). Germline V CDR1 and CDR2: SQVTM, ANQGSEA. The CDR3 runs 14 residues. With 2 bases removed from V and 7 bases from J, the gap between germline ends came to 18 bases. The CDR3 nucleotides read TGCAGCGTTGAATCCCAGGGGAGCCTTGGGGAGCAGTACTTC. This translates into CSVESQGSLGEQYF.

The chain links TRBV29-1 to TRBJ1-2; D uncertain. Germline V CDR1 and CDR2: SQVTM, ANQGSEA. V was clipped by 7 bases and J by 4 bases, with 13 bases between them. The CDR3 extends over 12 amino acids. In nucleotides, the CDR3 is TGCAGCGCCCAACATGGAGGCTATGGCTACACCTTC. Translation: CSAQHGGYGYTF.

This rearrangement joins TRBV30 to TRBJ2-3; D is unresolved. The germline gives CDR1 GTSNPN, CDR2 SVGIG (reference sequence). This CDR3 region has 16 residues. Trimming took 4 bases from V and 1 from J, leaving 18 bases between them. CDR3: CAWTPNEELGTDTQYF. The CDR3 nucleotides are TGTGCCTGGACCCCAAACGAGGAGTTAGGCACAGATACGCAGTATTTT.

J is TRBJ2-7 and V is TRBV5-1, with TRBD1 matching 7 bases. J gave up 2 bases and V 0 bases, and 8 bases lay outside the gene matches. Germline V gene sequence: CDR1 SGHRS, CDR2 YFSETQ. The CDR3 covers 16 residues. This CDR3 reads CASSLVARQGAYEQYF. As DNA, the CDR3 is TGCGCCAGCAGCTTGGTTGCGCGGCAGGGGGCCTACGAGCAGTACTTC.

The chain joins TRBV7-6 to TRBJ1-4; TRBD1 is a possible D gene (6 bases). V lost 1 base to trimming and J lost 6 bases, with 9 bases between them. Germline values: CDR1 SGHVS, CDR2 FNYEAQ. The CDR3 spans 14 residues. The CDR3 nucleotides read TGTGCCAGCAGCTTAGAACAGGGTGATGAAAAACTGTTTTTT. It specifies CASSLEQGDEKLFF.

The rearrangement joins TRBV20-1 to TRBJ1-5, with D maybe TRBD1 (5 bases). The CDR3 covers 17 residues. CDR1 and CDR2 (germline): DFQATT, SNEGSKA (reference sequence). Trimming pared 0 bases from V and 0 bases from J, leaving 15 bases between. CDR3: CSARDRSDSFSNQPQHF. Written as DNA, the CDR3 is TGCAGTGCTAGAGATCGGAGTGACAGTTTTAGCAATCAGCCCCAGCATTTT.

This clonotype has more than one count but fewer than ten. The CDR3 DNA reads TGTGCCAGCAGCTTAGCCGAGAGTTGGGACGAGCAGTACTTC. This codes for CASSLAESWDEQYF. The V call is TRBV7-6, the J call TRBJ2-7; no clear D gene. Germline V lookup: CDR1 SGHVS, CDR2 FNYEAQ. The CDR3 runs 14 residues. V lost 0 bases and J 5 bases, leaving 11 bases between the germline ends.

CDR3 residues: CASSFMGNEQFF. The CDR3 DNA follows: TGTGCCAGCAGCTTTATGGGCAATGAGCAGTTCTTC. V and J are TRBV11-3 and TRBJ2-1; unclear D gene. This CDR3 spans 12 amino acids. CDR1 and CDR2 (germline): SGHNT, YENEEA. V was shortened by 3 bases and J by 6 bases, with 6 bases between the two germline ends.

CDR3 amino acids: CASSPYLQGFGTEAFF. The CDR3 coding sequence is TGCGCCAGCAGCCCCTATCTACAGGGGTTTGGCACTGAAGCTTTCTTT. V usage is TRBV5-1 and J usage is TRBJ1-1; TRBD1 matches 7 bases. Trimming cost V 4 bases and J 4 bases; bases outside gene matches: 13. Germline values: CDR1 SGHRS, CDR2 YFSETQ. This CDR3 region has 16 residues.

This chain connects TRBV14 to TRBJ2-7; D may be TRBD2 (6 bases). Germline V gives CDR1 SGHDN, CDR2 FVKESK. Trimming pared 1 base from V and 3 bases from J, leaving 16 bases between. This CDR3 is 16 amino acids long. The CDR3 sequence: CASSQVFRGSNYEQYF. The CDR3 bases are TGTGCCAGCAGCCAAGTTTTCCGGGGGTCTAACTACGAGCAGTACTTC.

The chain employs TRBV27 and TRBJ2-7, with D possibly called TRBD1 or TRBD2 (5 bases each). The CDR3 totals 13 residues. V lost 8 bases and J 5 bases, leaving 16 bases between the germline ends. Germline V CDR1 and CDR2: MNHEY, SMNVEV (reference sequence). Here the CDR3 reads CASWGSTDDEQYF. CDR3 DNA sequence: TGTGCCAGCTGGGGGAGTACGGACGACGAGCAGTACTTC.